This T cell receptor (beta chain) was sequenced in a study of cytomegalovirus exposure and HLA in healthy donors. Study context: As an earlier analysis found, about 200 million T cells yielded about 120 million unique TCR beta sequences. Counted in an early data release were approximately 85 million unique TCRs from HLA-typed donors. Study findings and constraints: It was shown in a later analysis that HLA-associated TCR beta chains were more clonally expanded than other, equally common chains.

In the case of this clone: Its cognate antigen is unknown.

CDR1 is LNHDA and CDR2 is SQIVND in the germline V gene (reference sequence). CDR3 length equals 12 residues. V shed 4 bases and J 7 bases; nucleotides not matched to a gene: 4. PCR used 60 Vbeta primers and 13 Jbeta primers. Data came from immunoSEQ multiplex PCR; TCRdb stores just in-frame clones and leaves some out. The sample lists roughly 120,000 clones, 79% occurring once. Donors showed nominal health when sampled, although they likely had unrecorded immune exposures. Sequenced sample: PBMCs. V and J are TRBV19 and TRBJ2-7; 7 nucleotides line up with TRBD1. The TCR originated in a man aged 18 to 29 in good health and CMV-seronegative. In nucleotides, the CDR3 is TGTGCCAGTAGTAAAGACAGGGTTGAGCAGTACTTC. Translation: CASSKDRVEQYF.